The entry below describes one T cell receptor (beta chain). These data come from a study of blood T cell repertoires in COVID-19. Overall study: T cells, B-cell-depleted T cells, or PBMCs provided the cDNA or gDNA that served as material.

Authors' analysis steps: Reference gene primer amplification gave estimated nucleated cell counts. Repertoires were generated with immunoSEQ multiplex PCR, while TCRdb's copy carries only in-frame clones and drops some. The V and J calls and clone size were taken over from that table, and D and trimming were inferred from the DNA. Of about 120,000 clones listed, 70% to 90% are singletons. V was pared by 4 bases and J by 8 bases, with 11 bases between. This CDR3 spans 11 amino acids. Germline-derived CDR1 and CDR2 are SQVTM and ANQGSEA. The V and J genes are TRBV29-1 and TRBJ1-1; D might be TRBD1 (6 bases). The sequenced material came from peripheral blood. The origin of this receptor is a woman aged 80 or over with acute or convalescent COVID-19. The CDR3 DNA reads TGCAGCGTTGGCTACAGGGTAGAAGCTTTCTTT. Its translation: CSVGYRVEAFF. The entire variable domain, with the rest obtained from reference TRBV29-1 and TRBJ1-1, is as follows: SAVISQKPSRDICQRGTSLTIQCQVDSQVTMMFWYRQQPGQSLTLIATANQGSEATYESGFVIDKFPISRPNLTFSTLTVSNMSPEDSSIYLCSVGYRVEAFFGQGTRLTVV.